This TCR beta chain is drawn from a study of CD8+ T cells in alopecia areata. The overall study: Treated patients' severity was scored by percentage of affected scalp area.

After isolation, RNA underwent reverse transcription to generate cDNA as the sequencing template. Method: immunoSEQ multiplex PCR; TCRdb's copy keeps in-frame clones and lacks some. The data show some 110,000 clones, approximately 59% seen once. General observations from the study: Although TCR sharing was seen in mice, sharing across patients was less clear, possibly for HLA-related reasons. Numerous clones, expanded in lesions, remained in scalp and blood during tofacitinib.

V lost 5 bases and J 8 bases, leaving 18 bases between the germline ends. The germline V gene encodes CDR1 MNHEY and CDR2 SMNVEV (reference sequence). CDR3 length equals 14 residues. Documented treatment: oral pan-JAK inhibitor, 5-10 mg twice daily. From alopecia areata patients, lesional scalp punch biopsies and peripheral blood were collected. Worth noting for this clone: Its antigen is not known.

The sequence derives from a human donor with alopecia areata. The chain carries TRBV27 and TRBJ2-5, with unresolved D. The sample here was CD8+ T cells sorted from blood, taken at week 4, from a patient treated with tofacitinib. The CDR3 region has the DNA TGTGCCAGCAGTCCCGAAGGACCGGTGGATACCCAGTACTTC. It is translated as CASSPEGPVDTQYF.